These T cell receptor beta chains were read from a single sample in a study of T cells in Graves' hyperthyroidism and ophthalmopathy. One entry per CDR3 protein, called by TCRdb with MiXCR from the multiplex PCR reads. The sample holds 700,000 to 950,000 distinct CDR3 sequences; about a third are singletons and the top ten take less than 35%. Input material: blood. The receptors were sampled from a woman aged 40-49 years with Graves' hyperthyroidism. The CDR3 runs from the conserved cysteine through the conserved F or W. The D gene is left open where the match is weak. A clone size is listed for some rows: how often the clone was seen (once, few, many), or a class if it is expanded.

J gene: TRBJ2-6; V gene: TRBV19; clone size: many; D gene: NA; CDR3 DNA: TGTGCCAGTAGTGCTCTAACAGCTGAGGGTCGATCTGGGGCCAACGTCCTGACTTTC; CDR3 protein: CASSALTAEGRSGANVLTF
J gene: TRBJ2-5; V gene: TRBV5-4; clone size: once; D gene: NA; CDR3 DNA: TGTGCCAGCAGCCTCAAAAGCCTCTACCGTGGGGGGGAGACCCAGTACTTC; CDR3 protein: CASSLKSLYRGGETQYF
J gene: TRBJ1-2; V gene: TRBV6-2/TRBV6-3; clone size: NA; D gene: TRBD1; CDR3 DNA: TGTGCCAGCAGTCGTCTTTCGGACAGGGGGAAAGCTAACTATGGCTACACCTTC; CDR3 protein: CASSRLSDRGKANYGYTF
J gene: TRBJ1-1; V gene: TRBV9; clone size: many; D gene: TRBD1; CDR3 DNA: TGTGCCAGCAGCCATGGACAGGGTGGGACTGAAGCTTTCTTT; CDR3 protein: CASSHGQGGTEAFF
J gene: TRBJ1-2; V gene: TRBV12-3/TRBV12-4; clone size: many; D gene: NA; CDR3 DNA: TGTGCCAGCAGTTCCCCCGGCAGGGGAAACGGCTACACCTTC; CDR3 protein: CASSSPGRGNGYTF
J gene: TRBJ2-7; V gene: TRBV14; clone size: many; D gene: TRBD1; CDR3 DNA: TGTGCCAGCAGCCAGGATGTCGGGACAGGGGACGAGCAGTACTTC; CDR3 protein: CASSQDVGTGDEQYF
J gene: TRBJ2-5; V gene: TRBV2; clone size: few; D gene: TRBD2; CDR3 DNA: TGTGCCAGCAGTCCCGACGGGCGGGAGCCCAATGGAGGCCTACTCGGGACCCAGTACTTC; CDR3 protein: CASSPDGREPNGGLLGTQYF
J gene: TRBJ1-2; V gene: TRBV10-3; clone size: many; D gene: NA; CDR3 DNA: TGTGCCATCAGTGAGTCGAATAGGCCAGGGAGCGGCTACACCTTC; CDR3 protein: CAISESNRPGSGYTF
J gene: TRBJ2-7; V gene: TRBV2; clone size: NA; D gene: TRBD1; CDR3 DNA: TGTGCCAGCAGCCCCCAGGGACAGGTCCCCTACGAGCAGTACTTC; CDR3 protein: CASSPQGQVPYEQYF
J gene: TRBJ1-3; V gene: TRBV7-2; clone size: NA; D gene: NA; CDR3 DNA: TGTGCCAGCAGCTTAGCGATCGGGCGGGGTGCGGGAAACACCATATATTTT; CDR3 protein: CASSLAIGRGAGNTIYF
J gene: TRBJ2-3; V gene: TRBV24-1; clone size: NA; D gene: NA; CDR3 DNA: TGTGCCACCGGATCAGGGGGGAATACGCAGTATTTT; CDR3 protein: CATGSGGNTQYF
J gene: TRBJ1-1; V gene: TRBV6-2/TRBV6-3; clone size: NA; D gene: NA; CDR3 DNA: TGTGCCAGCAGTTACTCCGGTCCCACTGAAGCTTTCTTT; CDR3 protein: CASSYSGPTEAFF
J gene: TRBJ1-6; V gene: TRBV7-9; clone size: NA; D gene: NA; CDR3 DNA: TGCGCCAGCAGCCAAGATTCAGGACAGCGTAATTCACCCCTCCACTTT; CDR3 protein: CASSQDSGQRNSPLHF
J gene: TRBJ1-2; V gene: TRBV12-3/TRBV12-4; clone size: many; D gene: NA; CDR3 DNA: TGTGCCAGCAGTAGGGAACTAGGCTATGGCTACACCTTC; CDR3 protein: CASSRELGYGYTF
J gene: TRBJ2-7; V gene: TRBV7-2; clone size: few; D gene: NA; CDR3 DNA: TGTGCCAGCAGCCTTCGTCCGACCCAGCCTGAGCAGTACTTC; CDR3 protein: CASSLRPTQPEQYF
J gene: TRBJ1-1; V gene: TRBV7-3; clone size: few; D gene: NA; CDR3 DNA: TGTGCCAGCAGCATAGAGGACAGAGAACACACTGAAGCTTTCTTT; CDR3 protein: CASSIEDREHTEAFF
J gene: TRBJ2-6; V gene: TRBV29-1; clone size: many; D gene: NA; CDR3 DNA: TGCAGCGTTGAATGGCGTGGGGGGCGGGATGGGGCCAACGTCCTGACTTTC; CDR3 protein: CSVEWRGGRDGANVLTF
J gene: TRBJ2-7; V gene: TRBV19; clone size: many; D gene: NA; CDR3 DNA: TGTGCCAGTAGTATAACGCGGGGCTACGAGCAGTACTTC; CDR3 protein: CASSITRGYEQYF
J gene: TRBJ1-2; V gene: TRBV7-8; clone size: many; D gene: TRBD1; CDR3 DNA: TGTGCCAGCAGCATACTGACTACCGGGACAGTCTATGGCTACACCTTC; CDR3 protein: CASSILTTGTVYGYTF
J gene: TRBJ2-1; V gene: TRBV7-3; clone size: few; D gene: NA; CDR3 DNA: TGTGCCAGCAGTTTGATCGGAGGAGACTACAATGAGCAGTTCTTC; CDR3 protein: CASSLIGGDYNEQFF
J gene: TRBJ2-5; V gene: TRBV10-3; clone size: many; D gene: NA; CDR3 DNA: TGTGCCATCAGTGAGTCTTTGACAGGACAAGAGACCCAGTACTTC; CDR3 protein: CAISESLTGQETQYF
J gene: TRBJ1-1; V gene: TRBV29-1; clone size: many; D gene: NA; CDR3 DNA: TGCAGCGCCCCGGACAGACGCATGAACACTGAAGCTTTCTTT; CDR3 protein: CSAPDRRMNTEAFF
J gene: TRBJ2-2; V gene: TRBV6-1; clone size: NA; D gene: NA; CDR3 DNA: TGTGCCAGCAGTTTGAACCCCTTCACCGGGGAGCTGTTTTTT; CDR3 protein: CASSLNPFTGELFF
J gene: TRBJ2-7; V gene: TRBV7-2; clone size: many; D gene: NA; CDR3 DNA: TGTGCCAGCAGATCGGTGGGAGGCGAGCAGTACTTC; CDR3 protein: CASRSVGGEQYF
J gene: TRBJ1-2; V gene: TRBV15; clone size: NA; D gene: NA; CDR3 DNA: TGTGCCACCAGCAGACCAAACCGGGACCTCTATGGCTACACCTTC; CDR3 protein: CATSRPNRDLYGYTF
J gene: TRBJ1-1; V gene: TRBV6-5; clone size: few; D gene: NA; CDR3 DNA: TGTGCCAGTTTTACGGTGGCTGAAGCTTTCTTT; CDR3 protein: CASFTVAEAFF
J gene: TRBJ2-5; V gene: TRBV7-9; clone size: few; D gene: NA; CDR3 DNA: TGTGCCAGCAGCTATCACCGGGACCAACCACGAGAGACCCAGTACTTC; CDR3 protein: CASSYHRDQPRETQYF
J gene: TRBJ1-5; V gene: TRBV19; clone size: NA; D gene: NA; CDR3 DNA: TGTGCCAGTACGGGGCCCTATAGCAATCAGCCCCAGCATTTT; CDR3 protein: CASTGPYSNQPQHF